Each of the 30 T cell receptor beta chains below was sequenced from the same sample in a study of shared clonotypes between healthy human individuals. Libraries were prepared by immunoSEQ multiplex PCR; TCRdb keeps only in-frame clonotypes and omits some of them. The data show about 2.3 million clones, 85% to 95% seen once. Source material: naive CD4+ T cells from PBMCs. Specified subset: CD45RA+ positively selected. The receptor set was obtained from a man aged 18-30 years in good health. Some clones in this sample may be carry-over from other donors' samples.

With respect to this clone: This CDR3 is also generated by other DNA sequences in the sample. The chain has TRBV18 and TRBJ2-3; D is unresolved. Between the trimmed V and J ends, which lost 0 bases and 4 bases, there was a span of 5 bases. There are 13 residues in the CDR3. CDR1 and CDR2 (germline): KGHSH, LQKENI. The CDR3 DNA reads TGTGCCAGCTCACCACCGGGTTCAGATACGCAGTATTTT. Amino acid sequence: CASSPPGSDTQYF. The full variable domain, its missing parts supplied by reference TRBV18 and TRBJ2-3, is NAGVMQNPRHLVRRRGQEARLRCSPMKGHSHVYWYRQLPEEGLKFMVYLQKENIIDESGMPKERFSAEFPKEGPSILRIQQVVRGDSAAYFCASSPPGSDTQYFGPGTRLTVL.

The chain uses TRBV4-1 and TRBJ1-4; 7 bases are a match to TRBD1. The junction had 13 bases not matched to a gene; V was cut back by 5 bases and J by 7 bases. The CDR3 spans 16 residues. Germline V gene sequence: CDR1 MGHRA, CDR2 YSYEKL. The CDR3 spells CASSKGQGQVPEKLFF. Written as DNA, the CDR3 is TGCGCCAGCAGCAAGGGGCAAGGACAGGTCCCTGAAAAACTGTTTTTT.

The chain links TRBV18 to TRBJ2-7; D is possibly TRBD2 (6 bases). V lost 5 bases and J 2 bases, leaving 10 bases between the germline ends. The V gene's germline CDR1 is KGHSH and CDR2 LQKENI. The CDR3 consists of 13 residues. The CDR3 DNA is TGTGCCAGCTCATCCAGACTAGCCTACGAGCAGTACTTC. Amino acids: CASSSRLAYEQYF.

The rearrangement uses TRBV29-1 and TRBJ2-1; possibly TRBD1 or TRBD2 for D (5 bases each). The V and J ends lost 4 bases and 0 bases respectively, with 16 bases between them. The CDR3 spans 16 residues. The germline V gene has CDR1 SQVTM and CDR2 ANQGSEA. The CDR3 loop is CSVVGTYESSYNEQFF. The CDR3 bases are TGCAGCGTTGTGGGGACGTACGAGAGCTCCTACAATGAGCAGTTCTTC.

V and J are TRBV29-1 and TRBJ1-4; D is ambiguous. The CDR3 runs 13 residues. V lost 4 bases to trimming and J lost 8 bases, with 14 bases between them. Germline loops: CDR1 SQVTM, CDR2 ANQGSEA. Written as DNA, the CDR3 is TGCAGCGTTGCTCCCTACGGTAACGAAAAACTGTTTTTT. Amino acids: CSVAPYGNEKLFF.

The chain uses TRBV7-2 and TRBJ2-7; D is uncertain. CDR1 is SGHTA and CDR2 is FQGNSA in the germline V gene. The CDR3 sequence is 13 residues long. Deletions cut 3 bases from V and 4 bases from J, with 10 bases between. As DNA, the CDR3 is TGTGCCAGCAGCTTTAGGGCGTCGTACGAGCAGTACTTC. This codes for CASSFRASYEQYF.

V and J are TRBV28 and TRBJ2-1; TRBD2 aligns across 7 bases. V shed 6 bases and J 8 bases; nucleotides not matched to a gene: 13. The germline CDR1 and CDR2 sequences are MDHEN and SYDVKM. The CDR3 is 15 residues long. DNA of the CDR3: TGTGCCAGCAGAATGCAGACGGCGGGAGTATATGAGCAGTTCTTC. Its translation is CASRMQTAGVYEQFF.

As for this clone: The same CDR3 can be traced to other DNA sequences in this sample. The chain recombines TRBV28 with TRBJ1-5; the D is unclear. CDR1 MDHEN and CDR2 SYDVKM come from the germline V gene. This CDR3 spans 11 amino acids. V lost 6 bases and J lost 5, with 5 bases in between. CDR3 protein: CASRTHQPQHF. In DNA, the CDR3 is TGTGCCAGCAGAACGCATCAGCCCCAGCATTTT.

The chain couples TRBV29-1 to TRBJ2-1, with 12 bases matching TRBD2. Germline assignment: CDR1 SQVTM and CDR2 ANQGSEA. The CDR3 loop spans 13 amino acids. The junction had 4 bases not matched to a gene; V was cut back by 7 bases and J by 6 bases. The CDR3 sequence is CSATTSGSNEQFF. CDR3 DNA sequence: TGCAGCGCGACGACTAGCGGGAGCAATGAGCAGTTCTTC.

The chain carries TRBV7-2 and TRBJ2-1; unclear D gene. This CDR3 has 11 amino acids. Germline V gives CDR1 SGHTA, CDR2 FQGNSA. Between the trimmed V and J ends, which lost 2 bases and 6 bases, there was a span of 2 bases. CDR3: CASSLFNEQFF. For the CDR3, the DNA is TGTGCCAGCAGCTTATTCAATGAGCAGTTCTTC.

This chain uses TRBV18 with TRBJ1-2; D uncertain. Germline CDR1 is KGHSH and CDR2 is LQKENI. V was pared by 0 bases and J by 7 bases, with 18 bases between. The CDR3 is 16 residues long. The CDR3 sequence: CASSPPSRARRAGYTF. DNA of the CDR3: TGTGCCAGCTCACCACCAAGTCGGGCAAGGAGGGCTGGCTACACCTTC. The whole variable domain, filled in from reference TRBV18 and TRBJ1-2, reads NAGVMQNPRHLVRRRGQEARLRCSPMKGHSHVYWYRQLPEEGLKFMVYLQKENIIDESGMPKERFSAEFPKEGPSILRIQQVVRGDSAAYFCASSPPSRARRAGYTFGSGTRLTVV.

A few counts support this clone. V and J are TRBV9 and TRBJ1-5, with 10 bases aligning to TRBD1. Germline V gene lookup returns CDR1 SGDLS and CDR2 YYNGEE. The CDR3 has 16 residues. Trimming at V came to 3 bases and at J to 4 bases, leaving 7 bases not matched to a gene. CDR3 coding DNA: TGTGCCAGCAGCGAGGGACAGGGGATAGGGAATCAGCCCCAGCATTTT. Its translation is CASSEGQGIGNQPQHF.

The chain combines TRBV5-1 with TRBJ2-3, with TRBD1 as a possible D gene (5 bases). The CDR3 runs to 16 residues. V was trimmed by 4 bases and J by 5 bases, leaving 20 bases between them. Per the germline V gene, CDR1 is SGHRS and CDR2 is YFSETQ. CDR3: CASSRERTTAQDTQYF. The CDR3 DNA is TGCGCCAGCAGCCGTGAACGGACAACTGCACAAGATACGCAGTATTTT.

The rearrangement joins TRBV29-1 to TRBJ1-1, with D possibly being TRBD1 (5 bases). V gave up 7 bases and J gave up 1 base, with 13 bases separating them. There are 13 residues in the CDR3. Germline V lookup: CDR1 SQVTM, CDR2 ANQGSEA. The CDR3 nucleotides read TGCAGCGCCAACTCAGGGTGGAACACTGAAGCTTTCTTT. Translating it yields CSANSGWNTEAFF.

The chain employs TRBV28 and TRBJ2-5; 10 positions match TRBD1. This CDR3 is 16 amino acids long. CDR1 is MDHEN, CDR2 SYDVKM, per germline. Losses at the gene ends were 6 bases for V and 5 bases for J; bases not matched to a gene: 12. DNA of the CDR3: TGTGCCAGCAGCCCGACCGACAGGGGGCTTTGGGAGACCCAGTACTTC. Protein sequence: CASSPTDRGLWETQYF.

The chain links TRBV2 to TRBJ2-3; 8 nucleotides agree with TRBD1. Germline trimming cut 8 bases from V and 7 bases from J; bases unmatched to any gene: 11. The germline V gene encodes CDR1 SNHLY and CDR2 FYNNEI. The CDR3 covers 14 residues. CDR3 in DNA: TGTGCCAGCTGGACAGGGAACGAATACTATACGCAGTATTTT. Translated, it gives CASWTGNEYYTQYF.

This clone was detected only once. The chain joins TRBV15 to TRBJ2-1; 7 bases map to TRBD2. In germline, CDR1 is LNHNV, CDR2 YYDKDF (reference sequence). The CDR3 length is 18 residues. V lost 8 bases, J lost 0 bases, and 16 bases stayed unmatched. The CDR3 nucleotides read TGTGCCACCTGCCCCTTATGGGCGGGAGCAAGCTCCTACAATGAGCAGTTCTTC. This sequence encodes CATCPLWAGASSYNEQFF. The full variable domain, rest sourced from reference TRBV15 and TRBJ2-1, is DAMVIQNPRYQVTQFGKPVTLSCSQTLNHNVMYWYQQKSSQAPKLLFHYYDKDFNNEADTPDNFQSRRPNTSFCFLDIRSPGLGDTAMYLCATCPLWAGASSYNEQFFGPGTRLTVL.

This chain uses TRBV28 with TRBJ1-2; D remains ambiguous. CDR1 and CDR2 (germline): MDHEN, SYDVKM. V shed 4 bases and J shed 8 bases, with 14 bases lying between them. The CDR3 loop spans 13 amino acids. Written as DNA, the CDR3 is TGTGCCAGCAGTTCAGAGGCCCTTTGGGGCTACACCTTC. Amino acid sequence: CASSSEALWGYTF.

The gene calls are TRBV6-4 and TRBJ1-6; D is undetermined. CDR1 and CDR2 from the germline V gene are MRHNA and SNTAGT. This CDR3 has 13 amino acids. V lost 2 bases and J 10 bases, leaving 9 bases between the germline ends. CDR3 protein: CASSDIQGSPLHF. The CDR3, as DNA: TGTGCCAGCAGTGACATCCAAGGATCACCCCTCCACTTT.

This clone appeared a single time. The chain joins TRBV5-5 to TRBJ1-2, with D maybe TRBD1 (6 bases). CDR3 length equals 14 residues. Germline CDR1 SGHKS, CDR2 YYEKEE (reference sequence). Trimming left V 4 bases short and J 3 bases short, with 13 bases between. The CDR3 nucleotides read TGTGCCAGCAGCCGGACACAGGGTGACTATGGCTACACCTTC. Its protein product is CASSRTQGDYGYTF.

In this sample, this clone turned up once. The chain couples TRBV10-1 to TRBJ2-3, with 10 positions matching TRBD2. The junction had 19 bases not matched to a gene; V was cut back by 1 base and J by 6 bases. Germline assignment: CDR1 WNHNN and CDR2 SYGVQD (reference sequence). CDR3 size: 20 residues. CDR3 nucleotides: TGCGCCAGCAGTGAGTTTTGGTCGAGAGCGGGAGGGCCGGTCGCCGATACGCAGTATTTT. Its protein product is CASSEFWSRAGGPVADTQYF.

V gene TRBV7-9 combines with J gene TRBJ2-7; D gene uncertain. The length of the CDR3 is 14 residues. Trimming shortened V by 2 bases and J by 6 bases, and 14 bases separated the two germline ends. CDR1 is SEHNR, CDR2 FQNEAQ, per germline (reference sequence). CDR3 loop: CASSLIGPSGEQYF. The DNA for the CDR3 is TGTGCCAGCAGCTTAATTGGGCCCTCAGGCGAGCAGTACTTC. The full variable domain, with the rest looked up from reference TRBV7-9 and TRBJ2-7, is DTGVSQNPRHKITKRGQNVTFRCDPISEHNRLYWYRQTLGQGPEFLTYFQNEAQLEKSRLLSDRFSAERPKGSFSTLEIQRTEQGDSAMYLCASSLIGPSGEQYFGPGTRLTVT.

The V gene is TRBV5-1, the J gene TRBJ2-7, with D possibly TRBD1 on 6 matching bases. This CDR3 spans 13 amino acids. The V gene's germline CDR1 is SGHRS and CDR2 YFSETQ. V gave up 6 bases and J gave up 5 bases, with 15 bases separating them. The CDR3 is CASKVGTRDEQYF. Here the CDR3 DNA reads TGCGCCAGCAAGGTAGGGACAAGGGACGAGCAGTACTTC.

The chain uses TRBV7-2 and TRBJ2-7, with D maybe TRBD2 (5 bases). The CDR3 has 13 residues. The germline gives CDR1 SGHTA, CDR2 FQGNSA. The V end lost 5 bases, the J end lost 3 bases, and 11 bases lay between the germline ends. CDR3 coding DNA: TGTGCCAGCAGCCGACCGGGGATCTACGAGCAGTACTTC. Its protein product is CASSRPGIYEQYF.

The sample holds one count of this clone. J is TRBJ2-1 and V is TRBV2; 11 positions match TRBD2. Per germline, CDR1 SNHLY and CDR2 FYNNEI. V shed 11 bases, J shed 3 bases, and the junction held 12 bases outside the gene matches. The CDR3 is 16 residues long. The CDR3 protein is CAGQRASGRYYNEQFF. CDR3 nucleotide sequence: TGTGCCGGCCAGAGGGCTAGCGGGAGGTACTACAATGAGCAGTTCTTC.

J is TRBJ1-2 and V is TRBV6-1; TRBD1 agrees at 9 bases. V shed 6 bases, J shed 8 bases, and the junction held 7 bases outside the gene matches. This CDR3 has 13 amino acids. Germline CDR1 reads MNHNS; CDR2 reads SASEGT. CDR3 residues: CASRRTGGRGYTF. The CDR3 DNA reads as TGTGCCAGCAGAAGAACAGGGGGCCGGGGCTACACCTTC.

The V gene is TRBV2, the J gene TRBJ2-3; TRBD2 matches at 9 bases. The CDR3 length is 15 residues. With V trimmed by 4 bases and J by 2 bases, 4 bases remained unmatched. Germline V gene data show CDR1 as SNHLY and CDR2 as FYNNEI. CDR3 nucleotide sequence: TGTGCCAGCAGTGTTGAGCGGGGGGCCACAGATACGCAGTATTTT. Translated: CASSVERGATDTQYF.

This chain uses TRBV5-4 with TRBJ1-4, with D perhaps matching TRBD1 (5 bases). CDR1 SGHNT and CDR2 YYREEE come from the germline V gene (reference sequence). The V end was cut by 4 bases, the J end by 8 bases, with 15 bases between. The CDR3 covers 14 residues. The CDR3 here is CASSLGPGHEKLFF. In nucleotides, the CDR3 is TGTGCCAGCAGCCTTGGCCCAGGGCACGAAAAACTGTTTTTT.

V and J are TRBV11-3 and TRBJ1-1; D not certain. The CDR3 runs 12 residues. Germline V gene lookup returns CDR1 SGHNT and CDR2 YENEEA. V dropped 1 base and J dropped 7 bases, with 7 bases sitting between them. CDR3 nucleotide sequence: TGTGCCAGCAGCTTAGGCGCAAGTGAAGCTTTCTTT. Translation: CASSLGASEAFF.

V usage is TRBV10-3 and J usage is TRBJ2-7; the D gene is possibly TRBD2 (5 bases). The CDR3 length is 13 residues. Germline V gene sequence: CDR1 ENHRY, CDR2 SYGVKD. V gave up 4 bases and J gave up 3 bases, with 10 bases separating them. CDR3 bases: TGTGCCATCAGTGGTAGCGTGATCTACGAGCAGTACTTC. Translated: CAISGSVIYEQYF.